The 23 T cell receptor beta chains given below trace back to one sample, sequenced in a study of cytomegalovirus exposure and HLA in healthy donors. The repertoire was sequenced with immunoSEQ multiplex PCR; TCRdb's copy has only in-frame clones and lacks some. The sample includes 200,000 or so clones, about 91% of them seen just once. The material sequenced was PBMCs. The source of these receptors is a woman younger than 30 in good health and CMV-seronegative.

The genes are TRBV6-1 and TRBJ2-1; 11 bases agree with TRBD2. Germline-derived CDR1 and CDR2 are MNHNS and SASEGT. The CDR3 runs 14 residues. With V trimmed by 6 bases and J by 8 bases, 6 bases remained unmatched. In DNA form, the CDR3 reads TGTGCCAGCAGGGGACTAGCGGACTCGGATGAGCAGTTCTTC. Translating it yields CASRGLADSDEQFF.

The chain joins TRBV7-9 to TRBJ2-3; TRBD1 matches 8 bases. This CDR3 is 17 amino acids long. Trimming at V came to 11 bases and at J to 3 bases, leaving 19 bases not matched to a gene. Germline V gene sequence: CDR1 SEHNR, CDR2 FQNEAQ (reference sequence). The CDR3 coding sequence is TGTGCCGTCGGAGGCAGGCAGGGGGCTATCAGGACAGATACGCAGTATTTT. This encodes CAVGGRQGAIRTDTQYF.

The V gene is TRBV9, the J gene TRBJ2-7, with 10 bases lining up with TRBD1. The CDR3 loop spans 17 amino acids. Trimming took 0 bases from V and 6 from J; bases not matched to a gene: 12. Per germline, CDR1 SGDLS and CDR2 YYNGEE. CDR3 amino acids: CASSVAGAGQGPVEQYF. CDR3 DNA: TGTGCCAGCAGCGTAGCAGGGGCGGGACAGGGGCCAGTCGAGCAGTACTTC.

This clone was seen only once. CDR3 protein: CASSLPGVEQYF. The CDR3 coding sequence is TGCGCCAGCAGCTTGCCCGGGGTCGAGCAGTACTTC. The chain is built from TRBV5-1 and TRBJ2-7, with D maybe TRBD2 (5 bases). The V and J ends lost 1 base and 6 bases respectively, with 8 bases between them. The germline V gene has CDR1 SGHRS and CDR2 YFSETQ. This CDR3 is built from 12 residues.

The chain has TRBV4-1 and TRBJ2-7, with TRBD2 identical over 7 bases. With 3 bases clipped from V and 3 bases from J, the junction kept 8 bases outside the gene matches. Germline loops: CDR1 MGHRA, CDR2 YSYEKL. The CDR3 consists of 15 residues. CDR3 region: CASSHPTTSSYEQYF. The CDR3 nucleotides are TGCGCCAGCAGCCACCCAACGACTAGCAGCTACGAGCAGTACTTC.

The CDR3 loop reads CASSGNEKLFF. CDR3 nucleotide sequence: TGTGCCTCTTCCGGGAATGAAAAACTGTTTTTT. This chain connects TRBV30 to TRBJ1-4; D not certain. This CDR3 is 11 amino acids long. V was cut by 7 bases and J by 5 bases, with 8 bases left in between. Germline CDR1 GTSNPN, CDR2 SVGIG (reference sequence).

This sequence joins TRBV4-1 and TRBJ2-1; 8 nucleotides line up with TRBD2. The trim removed 3 bases at V and 3 bases at J, leaving 10 bases unmatched. Per germline, CDR1 MGHRA and CDR2 YSYEKL. The CDR3 sequence is 17 residues long. The CDR3 loop is CASSQKRLASHYNEQFF. CDR3 coding DNA: TGCGCCAGCAGCCAGAAAAGACTAGCGAGTCACTACAATGAGCAGTTCTTC.

This chain links TRBV9 with TRBJ2-6; 10 positions match TRBD1. There are 15 residues in the CDR3. The trim removed 0 bases at V and 7 bases at J, leaving 1 base unmatched. Germline V lookup: CDR1 SGDLS, CDR2 YYNGEE. The CDR3 nucleotides read TGTGCCAGCAGCGTAGGACAGGGGGCAGCCAACGTCCTGACTTTC. This codes for CASSVGQGAANVLTF. Filled out from reference TRBV9 and TRBJ2-6, the complete variable domain reads DSGVTQTPKHLITATGQRVTLRCSPRSGDLSVYWYQQSLDQGLQFLIQYYNGEERAKGNILERFSAQQFPDLHSELNLSSLELGDSALYFCASSVGQGAANVLTFGAGSRLTVL.

V is TRBV6-6 and J is TRBJ2-7; possibly TRBD1 for D (6 bases). Germline-derived CDR1 and CDR2 are MNHNY and SVGAGI (reference sequence). This CDR3 has 16 residues. V lost 8 bases to trimming and J lost 2 bases, with 22 bases between them. The CDR3 spells CASSPFPGQKTYEQYF. The DNA for the CDR3 is TGTGCCAGCTCCCCGTTCCCGGGACAAAAAACCTACGAGCAGTACTTC.

This sequence joins TRBV6-5 and TRBJ1-4; D unclear. The V gene's germline CDR1 is MNHEY and CDR2 SVGAGI. The CDR3 contains 16 residues. V was pared by 0 bases and J by 8 bases, with 16 bases between. CDR3 loop: CASSYSEGLRKEKLFF. The DNA of the CDR3 is TGTGCCAGCAGTTACTCTGAGGGCCTCCGCAAGGAAAAACTGTTTTTT.

This clone was detected once. V is TRBV6-5 and J is TRBJ2-1; weak D call: TRBD2 (7 bases). The CDR3 sequence is 14 residues long. In germline, CDR1 is MNHEY, CDR2 SVGAGI. Trimming removed 5 bases at V and 9 bases at J, with 17 bases between. CDR3 DNA sequence: TGTGCCAGCAGTACCGGGGGCGGGAGCAGTGAGCAGTTCTTC. This translates into CASSTGGGSSEQFF.

The chain carries TRBV28 and TRBJ2-1; TRBD1 is a possible D gene (6 bases). The germline V gene encodes CDR1 MDHEN and CDR2 SYDVKM. The CDR3 has 13 amino acids. V dropped 4 bases and J dropped 6 bases, with 10 bases sitting between them. CDR3 nucleotide sequence: TGTGCCAGCAGTTCACAGGGCTCCAATGAGCAGTTCTTC. Its protein is CASSSQGSNEQFF.

A single count supports this clone. The chain carries TRBV29-1 and TRBJ1-1, with no clear D. Looked up from germline, CDR1 is SQVTM and CDR2 is ANQGSEA. The CDR3 length is 13 residues. Trimming stripped 3 bases from V and 1 base from J, with 9 bases between. Written as DNA, the CDR3 is TGCAGCGTTGAGAGGCACCCGAACACTGAAGCTTTCTTT. Translation gives CSVERHPNTEAFF.

The V gene is TRBV5-1, the J gene TRBJ1-1; no clear D. Deletions cut 4 bases from V and 1 base from J, with 17 bases between. Germline loops: CDR1 SGHRS, CDR2 YFSETQ. This CDR3 has 16 residues. CDR3: CASSGKRCQKNTEAFF. CDR3 bases: TGCGCCAGCAGCGGTAAGAGGTGCCAGAAGAACACTGAAGCTTTCTTT.

This rearrangement joins TRBV19 to TRBJ1-5; 10 positions agree with TRBD1. The CDR3 is made up of 13 amino acids. V was clipped by 5 bases and J by 12 bases; unmatched bases: 7. Germline V gene sequence: CDR1 LNHDA, CDR2 SQIVND (reference sequence). This CDR3 reads CASSGEGTGVQHF. Written as DNA, the CDR3 is TGTGCCAGTAGTGGAGAGGGGACAGGGGTCCAGCATTTT.

The chain carries TRBV27 and TRBJ2-7; D perhaps matches TRBD1 (5 bases). Germline-derived CDR1 and CDR2 are MNHEY and SMNVEV (reference sequence). The length of the CDR3 is 16 residues. The V end lost 0 bases, the J end lost 0 bases, and 12 bases lay between the germline ends. In DNA, the CDR3 is TGTGCCAGCAGTTTATCGGGCAGGGCCCACTCCTACGAGCAGTACTTC. Amino acids: CASSLSGRAHSYEQYF.

The chain carries TRBV6-5 and TRBJ2-7; TRBD2 agrees at 7 bases. This CDR3 has 15 amino acids. V shed 6 bases and J 5 bases; nucleotides not matched to a gene: 13. Germline V gives CDR1 MNHEY, CDR2 SVGAGI. The CDR3 region is CASSLTTSEDNEQYF. CDR3 DNA: TGTGCCAGCAGCCTAACTACTAGCGAGGATAACGAGCAGTACTTC.

In its sample, this clone was seen a few times. The chain has TRBV18 and TRBJ2-5; unclear D gene. Trimming pared 3 bases from V and 0 bases from J, leaving 5 bases between. The germline CDR1 and CDR2 sequences are KGHSH and LQKENI. There are 13 residues in the CDR3. The CDR3 DNA is TGTGCCAGCTCACCCGTGTACCAAGAGACCCAGTACTTC. Protein product: CASSPVYQETQYF.

The chain recombines TRBV29-1 with TRBJ1-2; 10 bases fit TRBD1. V shed 1 base, J shed 1 base, and the junction held 0 bases outside the gene matches. The CDR3 has 14 residues. Germline CDR1 reads SQVTM; CDR2 reads ANQGSEA. CDR3 loop: CSVEGTGGNYGYTF. CDR3 coding DNA: TGCAGCGTTGAAGGGACAGGGGGTAACTATGGCTACACCTTC.

This clone was found a few times. This chain connects TRBV2 to TRBJ2-7; perhaps TRBD1 as D (6 bases). In germline, CDR1 is SNHLY, CDR2 FYNNEI. The CDR3 spans 13 residues. Trimming took off 6 bases at V and 2 bases at J, with 11 bases between the two ends. The CDR3 here is CASRPQGAYEQYF. The CDR3, as DNA: TGTGCCAGCAGGCCACAGGGAGCCTACGAGCAGTACTTC.

V usage is TRBV6-1 and J usage is TRBJ2-1, with D possibly matching TRBD2 (6 bases). CDR1 and CDR2 (germline): MNHNS, SASEGT. V lost 6 bases and J lost 1, with 7 bases in between. The CDR3 is 13 residues long. The CDR3 DNA is TGTGCCAGCAGCCGGGGGTCCTACAATGAGCAGTTCTTC. The encoded protein is CASSRGSYNEQFF.

The chain recombines TRBV2 with TRBJ2-1; TRBD2 agrees at 14 bases. With 5 bases clipped from V and 0 bases from J, the junction kept 12 bases outside the gene matches. CDR3 length: 20 amino acids. Germline CDR1 and CDR2: SNHLY and FYNNEI. This CDR3 is CASSTSGLAGGSGSYNEQFF. CDR3 DNA sequence: TGTGCCAGCAGTACGAGCGGACTAGCGGGAGGTTCGGGCTCCTACAATGAGCAGTTCTTC.

The chain employs TRBV28 and TRBJ1-4; D not resolved. The CDR3 has 13 amino acids. V was pared by 3 bases and J by 8 bases, with 10 bases between. From germline, CDR1 is MDHEN and CDR2 SYDVKM. CDR3 in amino acids: CASSFKRREKLFF. Here the CDR3 DNA reads TGTGCCAGCAGTTTTAAACGGCGGGAAAAACTGTTTTTT.